This T cell receptor (beta chain) appears in the sequencing data of a study of cytomegalovirus exposure and HLA in healthy donors. Overall study findings and caveats: Whilst most TCR sequences proved rare, a subset of public TCRs occurred across many donors. There were a few CMV-associated chains whose specificity for CMV antigens was confirmed in vitro. Cytomegalovirus association was listed for about 150 TCR beta chains.

Of note for this clone: As yet, its antigen is unknown.

A multiplex PCR was run with 60 Vbeta primers and 13 Jbeta primers. Sequencing used immunoSEQ multiplex PCR; TCRdb keeps in-frame clones, though not all of them. Here the sample table reports 50,000 to 55,000 clones. V trimming: 3 bases; J trimming: 0 bases; junction bases outside the gene matches: 6. Germline CDR1 and CDR2: SGHRS and YFSETQ. This CDR3 is built from 15 residues. This chain links TRBV5-1 with TRBJ2-7; 7 nucleotides line up with TRBD1. The clonotype originates from an older woman in good health and CMV-seropositive. The sequenced sample consisted of PBMCs. The DNA for the CDR3 is TGCGCCAGCAGCTGGTCACAGGGGAGCTCCTACGAGCAGTACTTC. This codes for CASSWSQGSSYEQYF.